The 5 T cell receptor beta chains in this list originate from one sample, sequenced in a study of blood T cell repertoires in COVID-19. The method was immunoSEQ multiplex PCR; TCRdb's version includes in-frame clones alone and lacks a portion of them. This sample has 130,000 to 150,000 clones, with roughly 89% found just once. Input material: peripheral blood. These receptors were collected from a woman in her 50s with active or convalescent COVID-19.

This clone came up a few times. The genes are TRBV10-3 and TRBJ1-1; a weak D match, TRBD1 (5 bases). This CDR3 is 13 amino acids long. The V gene's germline CDR1 is ENHRY and CDR2 SYGVKD. Deletions cut 3 bases from V and 4 bases from J, with 9 bases between. The CDR3 here is CAISDTGGTEAFF. The CDR3, as DNA: TGTGCCATCAGTGACACAGGTGGCACTGAAGCTTTCTTT.

The chain combines TRBV6-6 with TRBJ2-1, with a tentative D call TRBD2 (5 bases). This CDR3 spans 12 amino acids. The germline CDR1 and CDR2 sequences are MNHNY and SVGAGI (reference sequence). Trimming left V 7 bases short and J 4 bases short, with 8 bases between. The CDR3 DNA is TGTGCCAGCACTCCGGGATACAATGAGCAGTTCTTC. It is translated as CASTPGYNEQFF.

This sequence joins TRBV28 and TRBJ1-5; D is possibly TRBD1 (6 bases). Trimming shortened V by 2 bases and J by 7 bases, and 12 bases separated the two germline ends. In germline, CDR1 is MDHEN, CDR2 SYDVKM. This CDR3 is built from 14 residues. CDR3 sequence: CASSLNRAGQPQHF. The DNA for the CDR3 is TGTGCCAGCAGTTTAAACAGGGCCGGGCAGCCCCAGCATTTT.

This clone was detected once. The chain combines TRBV6-1 with TRBJ1-2, with D perhaps TRBD1 (5 bases). This CDR3 is 16 amino acids long. V lost 2 bases to trimming and J lost 8 bases, with 21 bases between them. Germline V gene lookup returns CDR1 MNHNS and CDR2 SASEGT. The CDR3 nucleotides are TGTGCCAGCAGTGAAAAGGGATTTACGGGGGGGAACGGCTACACCTTC. Translation gives CASSEKGFTGGNGYTF.

This chain joins TRBV29-1 and TRBJ2-7, with 14 bases matching TRBD2. The CDR3 runs to 15 residues. Germline CDR1 reads SQVTM; CDR2 reads ANQGSEA. V lost 5 bases to trimming and J lost 3 bases; unmatched junction nucleotides: 6. CDR3 protein: CSVQNGLAGGYEQYF. The CDR3 DNA sequence: TGCAGCGTTCAAAACGGACTAGCGGGGGGCTACGAGCAGTACTTC.